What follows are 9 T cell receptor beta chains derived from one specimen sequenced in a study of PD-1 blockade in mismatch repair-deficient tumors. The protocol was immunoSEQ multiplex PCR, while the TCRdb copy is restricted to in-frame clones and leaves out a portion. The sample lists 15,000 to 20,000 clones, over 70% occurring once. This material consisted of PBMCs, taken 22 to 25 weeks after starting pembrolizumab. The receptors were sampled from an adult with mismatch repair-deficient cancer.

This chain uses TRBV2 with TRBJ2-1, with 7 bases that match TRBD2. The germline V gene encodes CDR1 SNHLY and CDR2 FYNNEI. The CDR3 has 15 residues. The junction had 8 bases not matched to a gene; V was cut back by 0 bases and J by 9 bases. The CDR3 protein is CASSEARTRSGEQFF. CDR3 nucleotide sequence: TGTGCCAGCAGTGAAGCCCGGACTAGGTCTGGTGAGCAGTTCTTC. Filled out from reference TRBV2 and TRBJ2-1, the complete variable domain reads EPEVTQTPSHQVTQMGQEVILRCVPISNHLYFYWYRQILGQKVEFLVSFYNNEISEKSEIFDDQFSVERPDGSNFTLKIRSTKLEDSAMYFCASSEARTRSGEQFFGPGTRLTVL.

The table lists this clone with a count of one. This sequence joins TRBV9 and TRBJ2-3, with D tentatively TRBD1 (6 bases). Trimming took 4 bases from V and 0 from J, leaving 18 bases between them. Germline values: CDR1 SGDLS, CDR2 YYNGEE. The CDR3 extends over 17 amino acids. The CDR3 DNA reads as TGTGCCAGCAGCCCCCACCAGACAGGAGGAAGCACAGATACGCAGTATTTT. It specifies CASSPHQTGGSTDTQYF.

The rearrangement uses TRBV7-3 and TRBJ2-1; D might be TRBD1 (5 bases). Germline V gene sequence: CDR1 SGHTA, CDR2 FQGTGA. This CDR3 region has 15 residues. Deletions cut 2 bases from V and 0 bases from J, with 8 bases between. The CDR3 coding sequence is TGTGCCAGCAGCTTACAGGGTAGCTCCTACAATGAGCAGTTCTTC. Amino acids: CASSLQGSSYNEQFF.

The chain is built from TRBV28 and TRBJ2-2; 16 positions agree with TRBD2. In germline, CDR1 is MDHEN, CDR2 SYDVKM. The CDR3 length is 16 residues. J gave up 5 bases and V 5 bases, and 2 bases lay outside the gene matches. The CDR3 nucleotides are TGTGCCAGCAGTGGGGGACTAGCGGGAGGGACCGGGGAGCTGTTTTTT. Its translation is CASSGGLAGGTGELFF.

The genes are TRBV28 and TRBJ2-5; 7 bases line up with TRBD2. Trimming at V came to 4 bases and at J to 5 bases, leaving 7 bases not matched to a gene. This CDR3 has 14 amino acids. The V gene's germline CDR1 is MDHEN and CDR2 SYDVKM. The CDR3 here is CASSSRLARETQYF. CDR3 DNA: TGTGCCAGCAGTTCCAGACTAGCTCGGGAGACCCAGTACTTC.

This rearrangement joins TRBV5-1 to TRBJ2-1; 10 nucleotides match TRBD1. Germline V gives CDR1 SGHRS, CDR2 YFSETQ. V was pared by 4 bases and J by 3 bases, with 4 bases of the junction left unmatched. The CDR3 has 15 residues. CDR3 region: CASSQGQGHYNEQFF. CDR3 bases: TGCGCCAGCAGCCAGGGACAGGGGCACTACAATGAGCAGTTCTTC.

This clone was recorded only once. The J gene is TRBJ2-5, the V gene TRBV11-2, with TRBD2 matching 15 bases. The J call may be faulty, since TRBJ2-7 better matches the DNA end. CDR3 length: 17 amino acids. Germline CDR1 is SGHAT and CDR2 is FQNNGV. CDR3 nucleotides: TGTGCCAGCAGCCAGGGACTAGCGGGAGGATACACGTACGAGCAGTACTTC. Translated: CASSQGLAGGYTYEQYF.

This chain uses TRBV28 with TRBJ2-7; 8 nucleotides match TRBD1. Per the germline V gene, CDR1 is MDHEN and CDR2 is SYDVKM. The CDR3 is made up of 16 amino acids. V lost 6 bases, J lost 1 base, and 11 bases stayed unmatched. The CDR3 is CASSPGGILISYEQYF. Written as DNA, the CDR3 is TGTGCCAGCAGCCCAGGGGGCATCCTTATATCCTACGAGCAGTACTTC. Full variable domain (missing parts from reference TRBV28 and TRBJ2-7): DVKVTQSSRYLVKRTGEKVFLECVQDMDHENMFWYRQDPGLGLRLIYFSYDVKMKEKGDIPEGYSVSREKKERFSLILESASTNQTSMYLCASSPGGILISYEQYFGPGTRLTVT.

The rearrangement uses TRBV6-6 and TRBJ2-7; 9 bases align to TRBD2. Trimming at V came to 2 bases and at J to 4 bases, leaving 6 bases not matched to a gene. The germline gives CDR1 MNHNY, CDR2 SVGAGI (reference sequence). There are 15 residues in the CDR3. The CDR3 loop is CASSYLSGSVYEQYF. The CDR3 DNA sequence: TGTGCCAGCAGTTACCTTAGCGGGAGTGTGTACGAGCAGTACTTC.